These 5 T cell receptor beta chains originate from one sample sequenced in a study of blood T cell repertoires in COVID-19. Measured with immunoSEQ multiplex PCR; TCRdb has only the in-frame clones, and not every one. The sample includes roughly 100,000 clones, around 90% of them seen just once. The specimen sequenced was peripheral blood. The receptors derive from a man younger than 35 with acute or convalescent COVID-19.

J is TRBJ1-1 and V is TRBV19; 9 bases map to TRBD1. This CDR3 contains 14 residues. With 5 bases clipped from V and 4 bases from J, the junction kept 5 bases outside the gene matches. Germline V gene lookup returns CDR1 LNHDA and CDR2 SQIVND (reference sequence). CDR3 in amino acids: CASSPTGGSTEAFF. CDR3 sequence (DNA): TGTGCCAGTAGTCCGACAGGGGGGAGCACTGAAGCTTTCTTT.

This chain links TRBV19 with TRBJ2-1; the match to TRBD2 covers 11 bases. The germline V gene has CDR1 LNHDA and CDR2 SQIVND (reference sequence). This CDR3 has 18 residues. Losses at the gene ends were 3 bases for V and 7 bases for J; bases not matched to a gene: 14. The CDR3 is CASSITASGGPDLNEQFF. CDR3 DNA sequence: TGTGCCAGTAGTATTACGGCTAGCGGGGGGCCCGACTTAAATGAGCAGTTCTTC.

This chain uses TRBV10-3 with TRBJ1-5; the D is unclear. CDR3 length: 17 amino acids. Trimming left V 2 bases short and J 1 base short, with 15 bases between. CDR1 is ENHRY and CDR2 is SYGVKD in the germline V gene. The CDR3 region is CAISEGRSSRSNQPQHF. CDR3 sequence (DNA): TGTGCCATCAGTGAGGGGAGGAGCTCCCGGAGCAATCAGCCCCAGCATTTT.

This chain joins TRBV5-5 and TRBJ1-1; 7 positions agree with TRBD1. The CDR3 covers 14 residues. Germline CDR1 reads SGHKS; CDR2 reads YYEKEE (reference sequence). Trimming cost V 5 bases and J 1 base; bases outside gene matches: 5. This CDR3 is CASRTTGTNTEAFF. The CDR3, as DNA: TGTGCCAGCAGGACGACAGGGACGAACACTGAAGCTTTCTTT.

The chain is built from TRBV4-1 and TRBJ2-3; 12 nucleotides line up with TRBD1. Germline assignment: CDR1 MGHRA and CDR2 YSYEKL. The CDR3 has 17 amino acids. The trim removed 5 bases at V and 3 bases at J, leaving 9 bases unmatched. CDR3 sequence (DNA): TGCGCCAGCAGCTATACCCCGGGACAGGGGGCAACAGATACGCAGTATTTT. This translates into CASSYTPGQGATDTQYF.